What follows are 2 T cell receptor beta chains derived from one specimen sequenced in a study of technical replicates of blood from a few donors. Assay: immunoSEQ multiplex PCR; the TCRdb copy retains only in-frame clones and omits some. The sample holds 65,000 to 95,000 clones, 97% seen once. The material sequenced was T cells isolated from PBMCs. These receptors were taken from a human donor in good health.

Here the CDR3 reads CASSDGGEETQYF. The DNA for the CDR3 is TGTGCCAGCAGTGATGGTGGGGAGGAGACCCAGTACTTC. The V call is TRBV25-1, the J call TRBJ2-5; maybe TRBD2 (5 bases). Trimming cost V 3 bases and J 5 bases, with 10 bases left between them. Germline CDR1 reads MGHDK; CDR2 reads SYGVNS. This CDR3 is built from 13 residues.

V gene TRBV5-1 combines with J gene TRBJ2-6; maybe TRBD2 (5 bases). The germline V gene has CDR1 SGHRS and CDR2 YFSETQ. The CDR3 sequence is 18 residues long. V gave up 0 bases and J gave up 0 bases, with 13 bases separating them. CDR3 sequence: CASSLGRGDSSGANVLTF. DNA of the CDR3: TGCGCCAGCAGCTTGGGTCGGGGAGATAGCTCTGGGGCCAACGTCCTGACTTTC.